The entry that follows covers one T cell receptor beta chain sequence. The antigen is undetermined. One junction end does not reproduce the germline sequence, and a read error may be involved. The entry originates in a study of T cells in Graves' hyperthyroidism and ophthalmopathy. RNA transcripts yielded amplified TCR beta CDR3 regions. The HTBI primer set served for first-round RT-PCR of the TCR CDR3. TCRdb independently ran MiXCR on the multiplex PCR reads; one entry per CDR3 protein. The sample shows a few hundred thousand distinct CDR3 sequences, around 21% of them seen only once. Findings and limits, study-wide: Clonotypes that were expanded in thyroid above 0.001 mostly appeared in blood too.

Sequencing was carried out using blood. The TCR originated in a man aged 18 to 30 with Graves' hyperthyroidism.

This CDR3 is CATSYFRRNTGELFF. CDR3 nucleotides: TGTGCCACCAGTTATTTCCGCAGAAACACCGGGGAGCTGTTTTTT. The chain couples TRBV24-1 to TRBJ2-2, with D unclear. The CDR3 sequence is 15 residues long. Germline assignment: CDR1 KGHDR and CDR2 SFDVKD.